Given below is one T cell receptor beta chain in context. Participants' own reports of clinical history determined their cohort assignment. The sample belongs to a study of blood T cell repertoires in COVID-19. Whole-study context: Spain, Italy and the United States supplied samples that represented acute and convalescent COVID-19. The analysed material was cDNA or gDNA that came from T cells, B-cell-depleted T cells, or PBMCs.

TCRdb's table, derived via immunoSEQ multiplex PCR, lists solely in-frame clones and lacks some. The sample lists 320,000 or so clones, over 80% occurring once. The sequenced sample was PBMCs or T cells enriched from blood (not recorded which). The TCR originated in a man aged 30 to 45 who had recovered from COVID-19.

The chain's CDR3 is CASSPSGQGAYEQYF. The CDR3 DNA reads as TGTGCCAGCAGCCCGTCGGGACAGGGGGCCTACGAGCAGTACTTC. J is TRBJ2-7 and V is TRBV5-4; 11 positions agree with TRBD1. Germline CDR1 is SGHNT and CDR2 is YYREEE (reference sequence). CDR3 length: 15 residues. V trimming: 4 bases; J trimming: 2 bases; junction bases outside the gene matches: 5.